This is a list of T cell receptor beta chains from one sample in a study of T-cell memory formation after mild COVID-19. One entry per CDR3 protein results from TCRdb running MiXCR on the 5' RACE reads. The sample lists around 510,000 distinct CDR3 sequences, about 20% occurring once. Sequences were obtained from PBMCs or a T cell subset sorted from them (not recorded which). These receptors were obtained from an adult woman who had mild COVID-19 (a few samples of this study predate the infection). Cell type and time point are not known. Each CDR3 is given with its conserved first and last residue. A D gene is named only where the DNA matches it firmly. Clone size is given for some rows only: seen once, a few or many times, or a class if the clone is expanded.

TRBV5-1	TRBJ2-1	-	-	TGCGCCAGCAGCTTGGCGCAGGGGATCTACAATGAGCAGTTCTTC	CASSLAQGIYNEQFF
TRBV7-2	TRBJ2-3	many	TRBD2	TGTGCCAGCAGTACTGGCGGGAGCTTTGCAGATACGCAGTATTTT	CASSTGGSFADTQYF
TRBV12-3/TRBV12-4	TRBJ2-3	few	-	TGTGCCAGCAGTGCCCCTAGCAGGAGGGGAGTTACGCAGTATTTT	CASSAPSRRGVTQYF
TRBV7-2	TRBJ1-3	-	TRBD1	TGTGCCAGCAGCTGGACAGGGTTGGCCTTAGGAAACACCATATATTTT	CASSWTGLALGNTIYF
TRBV6-6	TRBJ2-7	-	-	TGTGCCAGCAGTTACTCGATGAGGGCGAGCAGCTCCTACGAGCAGTACTTC	CASSYSMRASSSYEQYF
TRBV10-3	TRBJ2-5	few	-	TGTGCCATCAGTGCTGGGGGAGAGACCCAGTACTTC	CAISAGGETQYF
TRBV12-3/TRBV12-4	TRBJ2-2	-	-	TGTGCCAGCTCAGAACGGCGGGGGAACACCGGGGAGCTGTTTTTT	CASSERRGNTGELFF
TRBV6-1	TRBJ1-2	few	TRBD1	TGTGCCAGCAGGGACCCGGGACAGGGCTCCTATGGCTACACCTTC	CASRDPGQGSYGYTF
TRBV13	TRBJ2-3	once	-	TGTGCCAGCAGCTTGAATGTGGCGGACACAGATACGCAGTATTTT	CASSLNVADTDTQYF
TRBV5-1	TRBJ1-1	-	-	TGCGCCAGCAGCTTGGCCACAGGGAGGGAAACTGAAGCTTTCTTT	CASSLATGRETEAFF
TRBV7-2	TRBJ1-2	-	-	TGTGCCAGCAGCCGAACGAGACAGTTAAACTATGGCTACACCTTC	CASSRTRQLNYGYTF
TRBV2	TRBJ2-7	once	-	TGTGCCAGCAGCCCTGGTTGGGTTTTGGGCGAGCAGTACTTC	CASSPGWVLGEQYF
TRBV6-4	TRBJ1-2	few	-	TGTGCCAGCAGTGACCTGGGGAACTATGGCTACACCTTC	CASSDLGNYGYTF
TRBV4-2	TRBJ1-2	-	TRBD1	TGTGCCAGCAGGCCCGGGACAGGGGACCTCTATGGCTACACCTTC	CASRPGTGDLYGYTF
TRBV18	TRBJ2-3	many	-	TGTGCCAGCTCACCACCGATGTCAGCGGCAGATACGCAGTATTTT	CASSPPMSAADTQYF
TRBV27	TRBJ2-1	many	TRBD1	TGTGCCAGCAGTATAACCGGGACAGGGGCCTACAATGAGCAGTTCTTC	CASSITGTGAYNEQFF
TRBV5-1	TRBJ1-1	-	TRBD1	TGCGCCAGCAGCTTGAGTTACAGGGGGCAAACTGAAGCTTTCTTT	CASSLSYRGQTEAFF
TRBV6-5	TRBJ1-5	-	-	TGTGCCAGCAGTCCCCGGGCCATGGAGGGTCAGCCCCAGCATTTT	CASSPRAMEGQPQHF
TRBV12-3/TRBV12-4	TRBJ1-1	few	-	TGTGCCAGCAGTTTAGGGCAGATAAACACTGAAGCTTTCTTT	CASSLGQINTEAFF
TRBV5-1	TRBJ2-7	few	-	TGCGCCAGCAGCTTGTATCCAGATTACGAGCAGTACTTC	CASSLYPDYEQYF
TRBV2	TRBJ1-1	-	TRBD1	TGTGCCAGCACTACAACCGGGACAGGGAACACTGAAGCTTTCTTT	CASTTTGTGNTEAFF
TRBV14	TRBJ2-7	-	TRBD2	TGTGCCAGCAGCCAAGGGACTAGCGGGGTCCCCTACGAGCAGTACTTC	CASSQGTSGVPYEQYF
TRBV2	TRBJ2-2	-	-	TGTGCCAGCAGTGAAGCGCTTCGGGGGTCCGGTGGGGAGCTGTTTTTT	CASSEALRGSGGELFF
TRBV4-1	TRBJ1-1	-	-	TGCGCCAGCAGCCAAGAACCACTACAGGGGAACACTGAAGCTTTCTTT	CASSQEPLQGNTEAFF
TRBV2	TRBJ2-7	-	TRBD1	TGTGCCAGCAGTGAATCAGGGGGCGACGAGCAGTACTTC	CASSESGGDEQYF
TRBV18	TRBJ1-6	-	TRBD1	TGTGCCAGCTCACCGGACAGGTCTAATTCACCCCTCCACTTT	CASSPDRSNSPLHF
TRBV4-1	TRBJ1-1	-	-	TGCGCCAGCAGCCCGGACGTGGGTAGGACTGAAGCTTTCTTT	CASSPDVGRTEAFF
TRBV6-5	TRBJ2-2	-	TRBD1	TGTGCCAGCCGATTGGGACAGGGGGCCGAGGGGGAGCTGTTTTTT	CASRLGQGAEGELFF
TRBV6-2/TRBV6-3	TRBJ2-1	-	-	TGTGCCAGCAGTTACGGGGGGCACGATGAGCAGTTCTTC	CASSYGGHDEQFF
TRBV12-3/TRBV12-4	TRBJ2-2	few	-	TGTGCCAGCAGCTACGGACCGGCCGGGCTGTTTTTT	CASSYGPAGLFF
TRBV11-2	TRBJ2-5	-	-	TGTGCCAGCAGCTTAGGTCCGGGACATAGGGGAGAGACCCAGTACTTC	CASSLGPGHRGETQYF
TRBV7-9	TRBJ2-3	few	TRBD1	TGTGCCAGCACTCTGACCGGGACAGGCACAGATACGCAGTATTTT	CASTLTGTGTDTQYF
TRBV29-1	TRBJ1-2	-	TRBD1	TGCAGCGTCGATAGACAGGGGGCCCAATATGGCTACACCTTC	CSVDRQGAQYGYTF
TRBV7-6	TRBJ2-2	few	TRBD1	TGTGCCAGCAGCTTAGCGTGGTCAGGGGGCGGCACCGGGGAGCTGTTTTTT	CASSLAWSGGGTGELFF
TRBV6-2/TRBV6-3	TRBJ2-1	few	TRBD1	TGTGCCAGCAGTTACGAGGGACAGGGGTACAATGAGCAGTTCTTC	CASSYEGQGYNEQFF
TRBV27	TRBJ1-2	-	-	TGTGCCAGCAGTTTATATAGGGGACCGAACTATGGCTACACCTTC	CASSLYRGPNYGYTF
TRBV7-9	TRBJ2-5	few	TRBD2	TGTGCCAGCAGGTTTAGCGGGAGGGCGACCCTTTCCCAAGAGACCCAGTACTTC	CASRFSGRATLSQETQYF
TRBV24-1	TRBJ1-5	few	TRBD1	TGTGCCACCAGTGATCCACAGGGGGCGGGGAATCAGCCCCAGCATTTT	CATSDPQGAGNQPQHF
TRBV7-7	TRBJ1-1	few	-	TGTGCCAGCAGCTTAAAACGAGGAAACACTGAAGCTTTCTTT	CASSLKRGNTEAFF
TRBV7-6	TRBJ1-6	-	-	TGTGCCAGCAGCTTAAATGGGGATGCCTCCTATAATTCACCCCTCCACTTT	CASSLNGDASYNSPLHF
TRBV2	TRBJ2-3	-	-	TGTGCCAGCAACCCCAAGAGCACAGATACGCAGTATTTT	CASNPKSTDTQYF
TRBV7-9	TRBJ2-1	-	-	TGTGCCAGCAGCTTCTCTGTGTCGGGGTCTGATATCCCTGGGGAGCAGTTCTTC	CASSFSVSGSDIPGEQFF
TRBV6-1	TRBJ1-5	-	TRBD1	TGTGCCAGCACCAAGACAGGGAGAAATCAGCCCCAGCATTTT	CASTKTGRNQPQHF
TRBV12-3/TRBV12-4	TRBJ2-2	-	-	TGTGCCAGCAGTTTTTCTCCTCTTAAGGGGGAGCTGTTTTTT	CASSFSPLKGELFF
TRBV12-3/TRBV12-4	TRBJ2-3	-	TRBD2	TGTGCCAGCACGGTTAGCGGGGGATTCACAGATACGCAGTATTTT	CASTVSGGFTDTQYF
TRBV7-8	TRBJ2-5	few	TRBD2	TGTGCCAGCAGCTATTTAGCGGGGGATAGCCAAGAGACCCAGTACTTC	CASSYLAGDSQETQYF
TRBV7-6	TRBJ2-1	-	TRBD2	TGTGCCAGCAGCCATGGGACTAGCGGGAGAAATGATGAGCAGTTCTTC	CASSHGTSGRNDEQFF
TRBV11-2	TRBJ2-7	-	-	TGTGCCAGCAGCTCATTAAGAGGGGGGACCACCTACGAGCAGTACTTC	CASSSLRGGTTYEQYF
TRBV21-1	TRBJ2-7	-	-	TGTGCCACCCAGCAAAGTGTGATGGGGCAGGGGTACGAGCAGTACTTC	CATQQSVMGQGYEQYF
TRBV24-1	TRBJ2-2	-	-	TGTGCCACCAGTGATTTGCAGGGTAACACCGGGGAGCTGTTTTTT	CATSDLQGNTGELFF
TRBV5-1	TRBJ1-1	-	-	TGCGCCAGCAGCTTAACCCAGGGGACCGGGAACACTGAAGCTTTCTTT	CASSLTQGTGNTEAFF
TRBV9	TRBJ2-7	-	TRBD1	TGTGCCAGCAGCGTAGAGGGACAGGGGGCGCACGAGCAGTACTTC	CASSVEGQGAHEQYF
TRBV15	TRBJ2-7	-	-	TGTGCCACCAGAAGAGACGGGGTCCACGAGCAGTACTTC	CATRRDGVHEQYF
TRBV7-9	TRBJ2-2	many	-	TGCGCCAGCAGCTCCACAGGGCCCGGGGAGCTGTTTTTT	CASSSTGPGELFF
TRBV6-1	TRBJ2-2	-	-	TGTGCCAGCAGTGAACGGGTGGCCGGGGAGCTGTTTTTT	CASSERVAGELFF
TRBV20-1	TRBJ2-7	-	TRBD2	TGCAGTGCTGAAACTAGCGGGGGAGGCTACGAGCAGTACTTC	CSAETSGGGYEQYF
TRBV6-5	TRBJ2-7	-	-	TGTGCCAGCAGTTACTCGATGGTGGGGAGCTCCTACGAGCAGTACTTC	CASSYSMVGSSYEQYF